This T cell receptor (beta chain) was profiled in a study of T cells in Graves' hyperthyroidism and ophthalmopathy. It was RNA transcripts that yielded the amplified TCR beta CDR3 regions. HTBI primers were the set used in a first-round RT-PCR of the TCR CDR3. MiXCR, run by TCRdb on the multiplex PCR reads, gives a single entry per CDR3 protein. This table has some 380,000 distinct CDR3 sequences, roughly 14% appearing once. Reasons for excluding patients were uncontrolled infection, other autoimmune disease, pregnancy or lactation. This clonotype occurred a few times. Its specificity is not known. Study-level findings and limits: By a 13 V-J model, ophthalmopathy was set apart from stable hyperthyroidism. Appearing also in blood were most of the thyroid clonotypes expanded above 0.001. Ophthalmopathy got predicted by the model a median about six months before its onset.

Sequencing used blood. The clonotype was recovered from a young man with Graves' hyperthyroidism that later progressed to Graves' ophthalmopathy.

The CDR3 nucleotides are TGTGCCAGCCGTACGGGCAGGGCGAACACCGGGGAGCTGTTTTTT. Its protein product is CASRTGRANTGELFF. The chain is built from TRBV7-9 and TRBJ2-2; perhaps TRBD1 as D (5 bases). The germline V and J ends were trimmed by 8 bases and 0 bases, with 13 bases remaining between them. Germline assignment: CDR1 SEHNR and CDR2 FQNEAQ (reference sequence). The CDR3 contains 15 residues. The full variable domain, completed using reference TRBV7-9 and TRBJ2-2, is DTGVSQNPRHKITKRGQNVTFRCDPISEHNRLYWYRQTLGQGPEFLTYFQNEAQLEKSRLLSDRFSAERPKGSFSTLEIQRTEQGDSAMYLCASRTGRANTGELFFGEGSRLTVL.